This entry lists 12 T cell receptor beta chains sequenced from one sample in a study of CD8+CD57+ T cells in acquired aplastic anemia listed by TCRdb under 2018. These reads were obtained on an Illumina HiSeq 2000. Profiling of TCR beta VDJ combinations and CDR3 sequences used genomic DNA as the template. The public sequencing data were trimmed at Q25 with fastp and processed into clonotypes with MiXCR by TCRdb, which kept only in-frame beta chains. Rows matching on CDR3 protein sequence are summarized as one entry with the most common DNA and genes. For this sample the table gives approximately 170,000 distinct CDR3 sequences, of which approximately 60% were detected only once. Less than 55% of the sample rests with the top ten. Sequencing input: sorted CD4+, CD8+, or CD8+CD57+ T cells (not recorded which) from PBMCs. The source of these receptors is a human donor in good health.

Ten or more counts support this clonotype. V gene TRBV11-2 combines with J gene TRBJ2-7, with 14 bases that match TRBD2. The CDR3 covers 16 residues. V lost 1 base, J lost 4 bases, and 3 bases stayed unmatched. Per germline, CDR1 SGHAT and CDR2 FQNNGV. The CDR3 loop is CASSLGTSGRWYEQYF. The CDR3 DNA sequence: TGTGCCAGCAGCTTAGGGACTAGCGGGAGGTGGTACGAGCAGTACTTC.

This clonotype was counted once. This rearrangement joins TRBV5-1 to TRBJ1-4; 7 bases line up with TRBD1. CDR3 size: 14 residues. Trimming removed 3 bases from V and 5 bases from J; junction bases left unmatched: 4. Germline V gene sequence: CDR1 SGHRS, CDR2 YFSETQ. The CDR3 region is CASSSGGQNEKLFF. As DNA, the CDR3 is TGCGCCAGCAGCTCAGGGGGACAAAATGAAAAACTGTTTTTT.

Regarding this clonotype: A clone one base away is much larger, so this may be a read error. The rearrangement links TRBV11-3 to TRBJ2-1, with D tentatively TRBD2 (6 bases). CDR1 and CDR2 from the germline V gene are SGHNT and YENEEA. CDR3 size: 13 residues. CDR3 bases: TGTGCCAGCAGCCCCCGGGGGTACAGTGAGCAGTTCTTC. Amino acid sequence: CASSPRGYSEQFF.

The J gene is TRBJ1-5, the V gene TRBV7-9, with 11 bases aligning to TRBD1. CDR1 SEHNR and CDR2 FQNEAQ come from the germline V gene (reference sequence). The CDR3 spans 16 residues. The V and J ends lost 8 bases and 2 bases, in that order; junction bases with no gene match: 8. CDR3 sequence (DNA): TGTGCCAGCTCAGGACAGGGGGCCTTACGCAATCAGCCCCAGCATTTT. Amino acids: CASSGQGALRNQPQHF.

The chain recombines TRBV6-5 with TRBJ2-7, with 9 bases that match TRBD1. The V and J ends lost 4 bases and 5 bases, in that order; junction bases with no gene match: 6. Germline V lookup: CDR1 MNHEY, CDR2 SVGAGI. The CDR3 extends over 14 amino acids. The CDR3 loop is CASSLDRGLDEQYF. Written as DNA, the CDR3 is TGTGCCAGCAGTTTGGACAGGGGCCTCGACGAGCAGTACTTC.

The CDR3 loop is CATSWTGGLQFPEAFF. As DNA, the CDR3 is TGTGCCACCTCGTGGACAGGGGGTCTTCAGTTTCCTGAAGCTTTCTTT. The chain is built from TRBV10-3 and TRBJ1-1, with 10 positions matching TRBD1. This CDR3 is 16 amino acids long. V lost 10 bases, J lost 6 bases, and 17 bases stayed unmatched. Looked up from germline, CDR1 is ENHRY and CDR2 is SYGVKD.

This clonotype has more than one count but fewer than ten. The chain employs TRBV24-1 and TRBJ2-3; either TRBD1 or TRBD2 may supply D (6 bases each). Germline loops: CDR1 KGHDR, CDR2 SFDVKD. This CDR3 spans 14 amino acids. V dropped 3 bases and J dropped 11 bases, with 17 bases sitting between them. Here the CDR3 reads CATSDTRVGGLQYF. The CDR3 DNA is TGTGCCACCAGTGATACTAGGGTTGGGGGGCTGCAGTATTTT.

This clonotype was picked up one time. The chain couples TRBV15 to TRBJ1-5; unclear D gene. CDR3 length: 13 residues. CDR1 and CDR2 from the germline V gene are LNHNV and YYDKDF (reference sequence). V lost 8 bases and J lost 3, with 11 bases in between. CDR3 sequence (DNA): TGTGCCACCCAGTGGAGGGCCAATCAGCCCCAGCATTTT. It yields the protein CATQWRANQPQHF. Full variable domain (missing parts from reference TRBV15 and TRBJ1-5): DAMVIQNPRYQVTQFGKPVTLSCSQTLNHNVMYWYQQKSSQAPKLLFHYYDKDFNNEADTPDNFQSRRPNTSFCFLDIRSPGLGDTAMYLCATQWRANQPQHFGDGTRLSIL.

The sample holds a few counts of this clonotype. This chain's CDR3 is CSVRTSAAYEQYF. In nucleotides, the CDR3 is TGCAGTGTCCGGACTAGCGCCGCCTACGAGCAGTACTTC. This sequence joins TRBV20-1 and TRBJ2-7; 9 bases agree with TRBD2. This CDR3 region has 13 residues. In germline, CDR1 is DFQATT, CDR2 SNEGSKA (reference sequence). V lost 7 bases, J lost 2 bases, and 6 bases stayed unmatched.

The J gene is TRBJ1-1, the V gene TRBV19; D possibly corresponds to TRBD1 (5 bases). Germline-derived CDR1 and CDR2 are LNHDA and SQIVND (reference sequence). The CDR3 totals 15 residues. V dropped 8 bases and J dropped 5 bases, with 21 bases sitting between them. The CDR3 loop reads CASGVSGAGWTEAFF. The CDR3 DNA is TGTGCCAGTGGCGTTTCTGGGGCAGGGTGGACTGAAGCTTTCTTT.

The sample holds a few counts of this clonotype. CDR3 amino acids: CASSLDPGASEQYF. CDR3 nucleotides: TGTGCCAGCAGCTTGGACCCCGGGGCATCCGAGCAGTACTTC. V is TRBV5-6 and J is TRBJ2-7; D tentatively fits TRBD1 or TRBD2 (5 bases each). The CDR3 has 14 residues. CDR1 is SGHDT, CDR2 YYEEEE, per germline. V shed 0 bases and J shed 6 bases, with 13 bases lying between them.

Details on this clonotype: Just one base apart from a much larger clone, this may be a read error. CDR3 DNA sequence: TGTGCCAGCAGGGAAGGACGGAGCTCTGGAAACATCATATATTTT. Residues: CASREGRSSGNIIYF. The genes are TRBV6-4 and TRBJ1-3, with D uncertain. The CDR3 contains 15 residues. Germline values: CDR1 MRHNA, CDR2 SNTAGT.